These 27 T cell receptor beta chains were sequenced from one sample in a study of regulatory T cells in long-lasting Graves disease. Both iRepertoire HTBI primers and Arm-PCR of CDR3 regions were used to build the TCR beta libraries. Each CDR3 protein gets one entry after TCRdb re-called the multiplex PCR reads with MiXCR. The sample records 350,000 to 550,000 distinct CDR3 sequences, more than 13% being singletons. Noted time point: newly diagnosed GD, antithyroid drugs for less than 3 months. Extracted RNA from PBMCs served as the source of the TCR library. These data were also filed under a second study, of T cells in Graves' hyperthyroidism and ophthalmopathy.

The material sequenced was peripheral blood mononuclear cells (PBMCs), taken at new diagnosis, from a patient treated with antithyroid drugs. The receptors were gathered from a woman aged 30 to 39 with Graves disease.

The rearrangement links TRBV20-1 to TRBJ2-7, with D possibly called TRBD1 or TRBD2 (5 bases each). This CDR3 spans 14 amino acids. CDR1 DFQATT and CDR2 SNEGSKA come from the germline V gene (reference sequence). V gave up 2 bases and J gave up 0 bases, with 11 bases separating them. This CDR3 reads CSARPGTSSYEQYF. CDR3 nucleotides: TGCAGTGCTAGACCAGGGACCTCCTCCTACGAGCAGTACTTC.

This clonotype turned up a few times. The gene calls are TRBV20-1 and TRBJ2-7, with 7 bases lining up with TRBD2. CDR3 length equals 11 residues. Germline CDR1 and CDR2: DFQATT and SNEGSKA (reference sequence). Trimming took 5 bases from V and 3 from J; bases not matched to a gene: 1. The CDR3 region has the DNA TGCAGTGCTGGGGGGGACTACGAGCAGTACTTC. This gives the protein CSAGGDYEQYF.

This clonotype was counted many times. V and J are TRBV28 and TRBJ2-7, with D perhaps matching TRBD1 or TRBD2 (5 bases each). Trimming removed 6 bases at V and 1 base at J, with 13 bases between. This CDR3 spans 14 amino acids. Germline V lookup: CDR1 MDHEN, CDR2 SYDVKM. The CDR3 spells CASSPGGGSYEQYF. The DNA for the CDR3 is TGTGCCAGCAGCCCTGGGGGTGGGTCCTACGAGCAGTACTTC.

J is TRBJ2-1 and V is TRBV24-1, with D unresolved. The V gene lost 4 bases and the J gene lost 12 bases, with 12 bases spanning the gap. Germline V gene data show CDR1 as KGHDR and CDR2 as SFDVKD. This CDR3 has 12 residues. The CDR3 protein is CATSEGPSGQFF. Written as DNA, the CDR3 is TGTGCCACCAGTGAGGGTCCTTCGGGGCAGTTCTTC.

The table lists this clonotype with many counts. The rearrangement links TRBV2 to TRBJ2-3; 9 bases are shared with TRBD1. CDR3 length equals 14 residues. From germline, CDR1 is SNHLY and CDR2 FYNNEI. V was clipped by 10 bases and J by 3 bases; unmatched bases: 8. The CDR3 DNA sequence: TGTGCCATCGCGCCCGGACAGGGGACAGATACGCAGTATTTT. Residues: CAIAPGQGTDTQYF.

Concerning this clonotype: One junction end does not reproduce the germline sequence, and a read error may be involved. The chain combines TRBV2 with TRBJ2-7; 7 bases agree with TRBD1. Germline V gene lookup returns CDR1 SNHLY and CDR2 FYNNEI. The CDR3 has 10 amino acids. This CDR3 reads CAIRTGALHF. CDR3 bases: TGTGCCATTAGGACAGGAGCTCTACACTTC.

There are many counts of this clonotype. The chain combines TRBV20-1 with TRBJ2-1, with TRBD2 matching over 12 bases. Trimming removed 5 bases from V and 6 bases from J; junction bases left unmatched: 5. CDR3 length equals 14 residues. Germline-derived CDR1 and CDR2 are DFQATT and SNEGSKA (reference sequence). The DNA of the CDR3 is TGCAGTGCTGACCTAGCGGGAGGGGGCAATGAGCAGTTCTTC. As protein: CSADLAGGGNEQFF.

To note about this clonotype: A far larger clone is one base from this, pointing to a likely read error. The rearrangement joins TRBV4-1 to TRBJ1-5; TRBD1 aligns across 7 bases. Per germline, CDR1 MGHRA and CDR2 YSYEKL. J lost 1 base, V lost 1 base, and 1 base had no gene match. This CDR3 has 15 amino acids. CDR3 residues: CASSQVQGSNQPQHF. The DNA for the CDR3 is TGCGCCAGCAGCCAAGTACAGGGGAGCAATCAGCCCCAGCATTTT.

This clonotype was detected ten times or more. This sequence joins TRBV7-8 and TRBJ2-2; 8 bases match TRBD2. Germline V gene data show CDR1 as SGHVS and CDR2 as FQNEAQ. This CDR3 contains 16 residues. After removal of 1 base from V and 7 bases from J, the junction contained 8 bases not matched to a gene. The CDR3 loop is CASSLGTGLAGGELFF. CDR3 bases: TGTGCCAGCAGCTTAGGAACTGGACTAGCAGGCGGGGAGCTGTTTTTT.

This clonotype was counted only a few times. CDR3 region: CASSQGWGKNTEAFF. In nucleotides, the CDR3 is TGTGCCAGCAGCCAAGGATGGGGGAAGAACACTGAAGCTTTCTTT. This chain links TRBV14 with TRBJ1-1; maybe TRBD1 (5 bases). The CDR3 extends over 15 amino acids. Germline values: CDR1 SGHDN, CDR2 FVKESK. V lost 1 base to trimming and J lost 1 base, with 10 bases between them.

This clonotype came up many times. The rearrangement uses TRBV28 and TRBJ2-7; D gene uncertain. The germline V gene has CDR1 MDHEN and CDR2 SYDVKM. This CDR3 spans 13 amino acids. The V end was cut by 2 bases, the J end by 4 bases, with 9 bases between. Here the CDR3 reads CASSLGKMYEQYF. The CDR3 DNA reads TGTGCCAGCAGTTTAGGGAAAATGTACGAGCAGTACTTC. The full variable domain, completed using reference TRBV28 and TRBJ2-7, is DVKVTQSSRYLVKRTGEKVFLECVQDMDHENMFWYRQDPGLGLRLIYFSYDVKMKEKGDIPEGYSVSREKKERFSLILESASTNQTSMYLCASSLGKMYEQYFGPGTRLTVT.

The sample holds many counts of this clonotype. CDR3 sequence: CASNPTGDSYEQYF. The CDR3 nucleotides read TGTGCCAGCAACCCAACAGGGGACTCCTACGAGCAGTACTTC. This chain connects TRBV11-2 to TRBJ2-7; TRBD1 matches at 7 bases. J gave up 0 bases and V 7 bases, and 6 bases lay outside the gene matches. The CDR3 consists of 14 residues. Per the germline V gene, CDR1 is SGHAT and CDR2 is FQNNGV.

The V and J genes are TRBV24-1 and TRBJ1-2; D possibly corresponds to TRBD1 (6 bases). This CDR3 contains 12 residues. Germline V gene data show CDR1 as KGHDR and CDR2 as SFDVKD. Trimming took 11 bases from V and 8 from J, leaving 17 bases between them. CDR3 sequence reads: CAISGGALGYTF. The CDR3 DNA reads as TGTGCCATTTCCGGGGGCGCGTTGGGCTACACCTTC.

V and J are TRBV7-8 and TRBJ2-3; 14 positions match TRBD2. J was trimmed by 3 bases and V by 5 bases; bases with no gene match: 7. The CDR3 has 17 residues. The V gene's germline CDR1 is SGHVS and CDR2 FQNEAQ. The CDR3 DNA sequence: TGTGCCAGCAGCCCAAGACTAGCGGGAGGGCCAACAGATACGCAGTATTTT. This codes for CASSPRLAGGPTDTQYF.

This chain links TRBV7-3 with TRBJ2-1; a possible D gene is TRBD2 (6 bases). Germline V CDR1 and CDR2: SGHTA, FQGTGA. The CDR3 consists of 14 residues. The V gene lost 2 bases and the J gene lost 8 bases, with 13 bases spanning the gap. The CDR3 DNA reads TGTGCCAGCAGCTTATGGGGCGGGACCGATGAGCAGTTCTTC. It translates to CASSLWGGTDEQFF.

Comment on this clonotype: Being one base from a much bigger clone, this may be a read error. The V and J genes are TRBV29-1 and TRBJ2-4; 9 bases agree with TRBD2. Germline CDR1 reads SQVTM; CDR2 reads ANQGSEA. Trimming took 5 bases from V and 7 from J; bases not matched to a gene: 12. The length of the CDR3 is 15 residues. The CDR3 spells CSVKGREGLSNIQYF. CDR3 sequence (DNA): TGCAGCGTTAAAGGGCGGGAGGGCCTTTCGAACATTCAGTACTTC.

This clonotype was counted at least ten times. V is TRBV27 and J is TRBJ2-3; 10 bases match TRBD2. From germline, CDR1 is MNHEY and CDR2 SMNVEV (reference sequence). CDR3 length: 14 residues. V was clipped by 7 bases and J by 1 base; unmatched bases: 2. The CDR3 region is CASKREGGTDTQYF. The CDR3 DNA is TGTGCCAGCAAGCGGGAGGGAGGCACAGATACGCAGTATTTT.

This clonotype was observed a handful of times. The J gene is TRBJ1-2, the V gene TRBV10-2, with D unresolved. This CDR3 is built from 15 residues. Germline V CDR1 and CDR2: WSHSY, SAAADI. V was cut by 5 bases and J by 6 bases, with 19 bases left in between. Written as DNA, the CDR3 is TGCGCCAGCAGTTTCGCCAGGCCACTGCGCAATGGCTACACCTTC. Amino acids: CASSFARPLRNGYTF.

This chain connects TRBV19 to TRBJ2-7, with D perhaps matching TRBD1 or TRBD2 (5 bases each). V was trimmed by 6 bases and J by 3 bases, leaving 15 bases between them. There are 14 residues in the CDR3. The germline V gene encodes CDR1 LNHDA and CDR2 SQIVND (reference sequence). The CDR3 loop reads CASRHRDGDYEQYF. The CDR3 DNA reads TGTGCCAGTAGACACCGGGACGGTGACTACGAGCAGTACTTC. The whole variable domain, filled in from reference TRBV19 and TRBJ2-7, reads DGGITQSPKYLFRKEGQNVTLSCEQNLNHDAMYWYRQDPGQGLRLIYYSQIVNDFQKGDIAEGYSVSREKKESFPLTVTSAQKNPTAFYLCASRHRDGDYEQYFGPGTRLTVT.

The V and J genes are TRBV20-1 and TRBJ2-5; 7 bases fit TRBD1. The germline gives CDR1 DFQATT, CDR2 SNEGSKA (reference sequence). The CDR3 contains 13 residues. V shed 4 bases and J 2 bases; nucleotides not matched to a gene: 4. As DNA, the CDR3 is TGCAGTGCTAACCTGGGACAGCAAGAGACCCAGTACTTC. As protein: CSANLGQQETQYF.

This clonotype was detected a few times. The chain has TRBV4-1 and TRBJ1-6; TRBD1 agrees at 7 bases. CDR3 length equals 16 residues. Looked up from germline, CDR1 is MGHRA and CDR2 is YSYEKL. J gave up 2 bases and V 3 bases, and 4 bases lay outside the gene matches. DNA of the CDR3: TGCGCCAGCAGCCAGCTGGGGACAGCCTATAATTCACCCCTCCACTTT. Translating it yields CASSQLGTAYNSPLHF.

This clonotype was recorded many times. The genes are TRBV11-2 and TRBJ1-1; D unclear. This CDR3 is 15 amino acids long. Germline values: CDR1 SGHAT, CDR2 FQNNGV. V shed 5 bases and J shed 1 base, with 14 bases lying between them. CDR3 sequence (DNA): TGTGCCAGCAGCCCCCAACTCGGCTCGAACACTGAAGCTTTCTTT. Translated, it gives CASSPQLGSNTEAFF.

This clonotype was seen a handful of times. The gene calls are TRBV19 and TRBJ2-2, with D possibly being TRBD2 (6 bases). The germline V gene has CDR1 LNHDA and CDR2 SQIVND (reference sequence). The V end lost 3 bases, the J end lost 5 bases, and 16 bases lay between the germline ends. The CDR3 is made up of 16 amino acids. In DNA, the CDR3 is TGTGCCAGTAGTATGGGAGGAGGGATCCGAACCGGGGAGCTGTTTTTT. Translating gives CASSMGGGIRTGELFF.

There are many counts of this clonotype. V gene TRBV11-2 combines with J gene TRBJ1-5; D call uncertain. The CDR3 is 14 residues long. The V end was cut by 6 bases, the J end by 0 bases, with 9 bases between. Germline assignment: CDR1 SGHAT and CDR2 FQNNGV. The CDR3 DNA reads as TGTGCCAGCAGTCGCCACATTAGCAATCAGCCCCAGCATTTT. Residues: CASSRHISNQPQHF.

In this sample, this clonotype turned up once. In DNA, the CDR3 is TGCGCCAGCAGTGGGGCCTGGCAGGGGGCTTCGACAGATACGCAGTATTTT. Protein sequence: CASSGAWQGASTDTQYF. V is TRBV5-1 and J is TRBJ2-3, with TRBD1 identical over 8 bases. CDR3 size: 17 residues. Trimming cost V 5 bases and J 3 bases; bases outside gene matches: 14. Looked up from germline, CDR1 is SGHRS and CDR2 is YFSETQ.

This clonotype came up many times. V gene TRBV9 combines with J gene TRBJ1-6; TRBD1 might be the D (5 bases). The CDR3 spans 15 residues. Deletions cut 0 bases from V and 3 bases from J, with 7 bases between. Germline V gene lookup returns CDR1 SGDLS and CDR2 YYNGEE. The chain's CDR3 is CASSVDTGYNSPLHF. The CDR3 region has the DNA TGTGCCAGCAGCGTAGACACAGGCTATAATTCACCCCTCCACTTT.

This clonotype was seen many times. The chain uses TRBV6-1 and TRBJ1-1; D might be TRBD1 (6 bases). V lost 6 bases and J 1 base, leaving 12 bases between the germline ends. The CDR3 is 14 amino acids. CDR1 is MNHNS and CDR2 is SASEGT in the germline V gene. CDR3 in amino acids: CASRITGPNTEAFF. The CDR3 DNA sequence: TGTGCCAGCAGAATCACAGGGCCGAACACTGAAGCTTTCTTT.